One sample yielded the 30 T cell receptor beta chains listed below, sequenced in a study of T cells after yellow fever vaccination. TCRdb called the 5' RACE reads again in MiXCR, with one record for every CDR3 protein. This table holds 110,000 or so distinct CDR3 sequences, about 6.8% found once. Material: CD4+ T cells sorted from PBMCs, obtained approximately 47 days after the first yellow fever vaccination. The source of these receptors is a man between 18 and 35 years old who received the YFV17D yellow fever vaccine.

The sample holds many counts of this clonotype. This chain uses TRBV20-1 with TRBJ1-5; 7 nucleotides agree with TRBD1. This CDR3 comprises 15 residues. Germline V gene lookup returns CDR1 DFQATT and CDR2 SNEGSKA (reference sequence). V lost 6 bases, J lost 1 base, and 9 bases stayed unmatched. The CDR3 region has the DNA TGCAGTGCCCGTGCGACAGGGAGGAGCAATCAGCCCCAGCATTTT. Translation gives CSARATGRSNQPQHF.

Concerning this clonotype itself: A much bigger clone sits one base away, suggesting this may be a read error. V usage is TRBV9 and J usage is TRBJ2-5; D might be TRBD2 (6 bases). The CDR3 sequence is 14 residues long. V lost 0 bases and J lost 7, with 13 bases in between. Looked up from germline, CDR1 is SGDLS and CDR2 is YYNGEE. DNA of the CDR3: TGTGCCAGCAGCGTAGGGCCAACCGGGGGGACCCAGTACTTC. The encoded protein is CASSVGPTGGTQYF.

This clonotype has ten or more counts. The chain is built from TRBV7-2 and TRBJ1-6; a weak D match, TRBD1 (5 bases). There are 14 residues in the CDR3. The germline CDR1 and CDR2 sequences are SGHTA and FQGNSA. Between the trimmed V and J ends, which lost 5 bases and 8 bases, there was a span of 13 bases. For the CDR3, the DNA is TGTGCCAGCAGCCCCGCCGGGGGGTATTCACCCCTCCACTTT. Its translation: CASSPAGGYSPLHF.

This clonotype was found many times. The DNA of the CDR3 is TGCGCCAGCAGCCAAGGGGACCGCAATGAAAAACTGTTTTTT. Translated: CASSQGDRNEKLFF. The J gene is TRBJ1-4, the V gene TRBV4-1; perhaps TRBD1 as D (5 bases). The CDR3 loop spans 14 amino acids. V shed 1 base and J shed 5 bases, with 8 bases lying between them. Looked up from germline, CDR1 is MGHRA and CDR2 is YSYEKL.

The chain uses TRBV28 and TRBJ1-2; D possibly corresponds to TRBD1 (5 bases). Trimming took 5 bases from V and 4 from J, leaving 14 bases between them. Germline V gene sequence: CDR1 MDHEN, CDR2 SYDVKM. This CDR3 has 14 amino acids. CDR3 in DNA: TGTGCCAGCAGTCGAAGCCCGACAGCCTATGGCTACACCTTC. Translation gives CASSRSPTAYGYTF.

This sequence joins TRBV7-9 and TRBJ2-3; 10 bases line up with TRBD1. J lost 5 bases, V lost 3 bases, and 2 bases had no gene match. This CDR3 has 14 amino acids. Germline loops: CDR1 SEHNR, CDR2 FQNEAQ (reference sequence). CDR3: CASSFGTGEDTQYF. The CDR3 nucleotides read TGTGCCAGCAGCTTTGGGACAGGGGAAGATACGCAGTATTTT.

This clonotype has at least ten counts. The chain links TRBV7-2 to TRBJ1-1, with D maybe TRBD1 (5 bases). Germline CDR1 and CDR2: SGHTA and FQGNSA. With 5 bases removed from V and 0 bases from J, the gap between germline ends came to 10 bases. There are 14 residues in the CDR3. CDR3 in amino acids: CASSRGGMNTEAFF. In DNA, the CDR3 is TGTGCCAGCAGCCGCGGGGGGATGAACACTGAAGCTTTCTTT.

This clonotype was seen at least ten times. The chain has TRBV3-1 and TRBJ2-1; no reliable D call. The length of the CDR3 is 15 residues. Germline loops: CDR1 LGHDT, CDR2 YNNKEL (reference sequence). The germline V and J ends were trimmed by 0 bases and 2 bases, with 8 bases remaining between them. CDR3 sequence: CASSQEWATYNEQFF. The CDR3, as DNA: TGTGCCAGCAGCCAAGAGTGGGCGACCTACAATGAGCAGTTCTTC.

This clonotype was detected many times. This chain links TRBV5-1 with TRBJ2-3; unclear D gene. The CDR3 covers 15 residues. CDR1 and CDR2 from the germline V gene are SGHRS and YFSETQ. V lost 1 base and J lost 0, with 9 bases in between. The CDR3 region is CASSLMGFSTDTQYF. The CDR3 nucleotides read TGCGCCAGCAGCTTGATGGGGTTTAGCACAGATACGCAGTATTTT.

DNA of the CDR3: TGTGCCAGCAGCTCCAGGGGGCCCTATGGCTACACCTTC. This gives the protein CASSSRGPYGYTF. This chain links TRBV7-2 with TRBJ1-2; TRBD1 matches 8 bases. Germline trimming cut 4 bases from V and 4 bases from J; bases unmatched to any gene: 2. In germline, CDR1 is SGHTA, CDR2 FQGNSA. CDR3 length: 13 residues.

In its sample, this clonotype was seen many times. V usage is TRBV20-1 and J usage is TRBJ1-6; 10 bases map to TRBD1. Trimming removed 2 bases from V and 8 bases from J; junction bases left unmatched: 3. Germline V gene sequence: CDR1 DFQATT, CDR2 SNEGSKA (reference sequence). The length of the CDR3 is 14 residues. The DNA of the CDR3 is TGCAGTGCTAGACCGGGACAGGGGTATTCACCCCTCCACTTT. Amino acids: CSARPGQGYSPLHF.

This rearrangement joins TRBV5-1 to TRBJ2-2; D is perhaps TRBD1 (5 bases). CDR1 and CDR2 from the germline V gene are SGHRS and YFSETQ. This CDR3 has 13 amino acids. Trimming stripped 4 bases from V and 4 bases from J, with 8 bases between. The CDR3 nucleotides are TGCGCCAGCAGCAGGGGTTCCACCGGGGAGCTGTTTTTT. Protein sequence: CASSRGSTGELFF.

This clonotype was seen repeatedly, ten times or more. The CDR3 DNA reads TGTGCCAGCAGCCAAGACCGGGACAGGGGGAATTTGGGAAATGAAAAACTGTTTTTT. The encoded protein is CASSQDRDRGNLGNEKLFF. This rearrangement joins TRBV3-1 to TRBJ1-4; 11 bases are a match to TRBD1. The J segment lost 5 bases and the V segment lost 0 bases, leaving 11 bases of the junction unmatched. Germline assignment: CDR1 LGHDT and CDR2 YNNKEL (reference sequence). The CDR3 length is 19 residues. The variable domain in full, with the rest retrieved from reference TRBV3-1 and TRBJ1-4, is DTAVSQTPKYLVTQMGNDKSIKCEQNLGHDTMYWYKQDSKKFLKIMFSYNNKELIINETVPNRFSPKSPDKAHLNLHINSLELGDSAVYFCASSQDRDRGNLGNEKLFFGSGTQLSVL.

This clonotype appeared many times. The chain links TRBV3-1 to TRBJ1-3; 7 nucleotides align to TRBD1. V gave up 1 base and J gave up 0 bases; unmatched junction bases: 3. Germline loops: CDR1 LGHDT, CDR2 YNNKEL (reference sequence). The CDR3 contains 16 residues. CDR3 region: CASSQGGQHSGNTIYF. The CDR3 DNA is TGTGCCAGCAGCCAAGGGGGACAGCACTCTGGAAACACCATATATTTT.

The table lists this clonotype with a few counts. The chain carries TRBV5-4 and TRBJ2-7; a weak D match, TRBD2 (5 bases). This CDR3 has 16 residues. CDR1 is SGHNT, CDR2 YYREEE, per germline (reference sequence). Trimming left V 4 bases short and J 3 bases short, with 20 bases between. DNA for the CDR3: TGTGCCAGCAGCCGGGATTACGCGGCCCGACGCTACGAGCAGTACTTC. Translation: CASSRDYAARRYEQYF.

This clonotype was observed at least ten times. This chain's CDR3 is CASRLTDPLSYNEQFF. The CDR3 DNA is TGTGCCAGTAGACTTACAGACCCACTCTCCTACAATGAGCAGTTCTTC. The V call is TRBV19, the J call TRBJ2-1; D remains unclear. Trimming pared 6 bases from V and 0 bases from J, leaving 15 bases between. The CDR3 sequence is 16 residues long. In germline, CDR1 is LNHDA, CDR2 SQIVND (reference sequence). The variable domain in full, with the rest retrieved from reference TRBV19 and TRBJ2-1, is DGGITQSPKYLFRKEGQNVTLSCEQNLNHDAMYWYRQDPGQGLRLIYYSQIVNDFQKGDIAEGYSVSREKKESFPLTVTSAQKNPTAFYLCASRLTDPLSYNEQFFGPGTRLTVL.

This clonotype was recorded many times. The rearrangement joins TRBV7-2 to TRBJ1-1; D may be TRBD1 (5 bases). Trimming removed 2 bases from V and 11 bases from J, with 12 bases in between. Per germline, CDR1 SGHTA and CDR2 FQGNSA. The CDR3 has 12 residues. The CDR3 is CASSLQGKGAFF. CDR3 coding DNA: TGTGCCAGCAGCTTACAGGGCAAGGGGGCTTTCTTT.

The sample holds a few counts of this clonotype. V usage is TRBV5-1 and J usage is TRBJ2-2; a weak D match, TRBD1 (6 bases). The CDR3 totals 15 residues. V lost 5 bases and J lost 3, with 14 bases in between. Germline CDR1 reads SGHRS; CDR2 reads YFSETQ. The CDR3 spells CASSPGVVDTGELFF. The CDR3 coding sequence is TGCGCCAGCAGTCCAGGGGTTGTGGACACCGGGGAGCTGTTTTTT.

In its sample, this clonotype was seen many times. The V and J genes are TRBV18 and TRBJ2-1; D not certain. The germline gives CDR1 KGHSH, CDR2 LQKENI. The CDR3 has 11 amino acids. Trimming took 10 bases from V and 8 from J, leaving 12 bases between them. The CDR3 bases are TGTGCCACCAAGAGCGAATATGAGCAGTTCTTC. Translated, it gives CATKSEYEQFF.

There are many counts of this clonotype. The gene calls are TRBV4-3 and TRBJ2-2; 7 nucleotides match TRBD2. Trimming removed 1 base from V and 5 bases from J; junction bases left unmatched: 7. This CDR3 is built from 16 residues. Germline values: CDR1 LGHNA, CDR2 YSLEER. The CDR3 DNA follows: TGCGCCAGCAGCCAAGGCCCAAGGCGGGAGACCGGGGAGCTGTTTTTT. This codes for CASSQGPRRETGELFF.

About this clonotype: A much larger clone lies a single base off, so this may be a read error. The V call is TRBV12-3 or TRBV12-4, the J call TRBJ1-5; 7 bases are a match to TRBD1. The CDR3 runs to 14 residues. The CDR3 region has the DNA TGTGCCAGCAGGCAGGGGGGGGGCAATCAGGCCCAGCATTTT. This translates into CASRQGGGNQAQHF.

This clonotype was detected ten times or more. This chain connects TRBV12-3 or TRBV12-4 to TRBJ2-3; no clear D. The CDR3 spans 12 residues. Trimming shortened V by 5 bases and J by 5 bases, and 8 bases separated the two germline ends. CDR3 in amino acids: CASSRRVDTQYF. Written as DNA, the CDR3 is TGTGCCAGCAGTCGACGCGTAGATACGCAGTATTTT.

In this sample, this clonotype turned up many times. The chain recombines TRBV3-1 with TRBJ2-6; D unclear. The V gene lost 2 bases and the J gene lost 0 bases, with 8 bases spanning the gap. The V gene's germline CDR1 is LGHDT and CDR2 YNNKEL (reference sequence). The CDR3 is 16 residues long. CDR3 sequence: CASSQTVSSGANVLTF. The CDR3 DNA sequence: TGTGCCAGCAGCCAAACCGTCAGCTCTGGGGCCAACGTCCTGACTTTC.

CDR3 coding DNA: TGTGCCAGCAGCAGAGGAACAGGGGGCTCAGATACGCAGTATTTT. Translated, it gives CASSRGTGGSDTQYF. This chain uses TRBV5-5 with TRBJ2-3, with 9 bases that match TRBD1. The CDR3 contains 15 residues. Germline V CDR1 and CDR2: SGHKS, YYEKEE (reference sequence). J lost 4 bases, V lost 4 bases, and 7 bases had no gene match.

This sequence joins TRBV5-1 and TRBJ2-1; 10 bases agree with TRBD2. V was clipped by 0 bases and J by 9 bases; unmatched bases: 6. CDR1 is SGHRS, CDR2 YFSETQ, per germline. This CDR3 is 15 amino acids long. The CDR3 protein is CASSLGAGGPGEQFF. The DNA of the CDR3 is TGCGCCAGCAGCTTGGGAGCGGGGGGGCCCGGTGAGCAGTTCTTC.

With respect to this clonotype: At one end the junction does not follow the germline gene, possibly because of a read error. The CDR3 loop is CCARGAQGLHIKETQYF. CDR3 DNA: TGCTGTGCTAGAGGGGCTCAGGGACTACATATCAAAGAGACCCAGTACTTC. The chain is built from TRBV20-1 and TRBJ2-5; 7 bases agree with TRBD2. Germline V CDR1 and CDR2: DFQATT, SNEGSKA (reference sequence). The CDR3 totals 17 residues.

Ten or more counts support this clonotype. This chain links TRBV18 with TRBJ2-7; the D gene is possibly TRBD2 (5 bases). Deletions cut 2 bases from V and 7 bases from J, with 15 bases between. The CDR3 runs to 14 residues. CDR1 and CDR2 from the germline V gene are KGHSH and LQKENI. CDR3 bases: TGTGCCAGCTCACCATCTGAGCTTAGAGGGGAGCAGTACGTC. It specifies CASSPSELRGEQYV.

This clonotype was recorded many times. The rearrangement links TRBV28 to TRBJ2-1, with D possibly TRBD2 on 7 matching bases. Looked up from germline, CDR1 is MDHEN and CDR2 is SYDVKM. V lost 6 bases, J lost 4 bases, and 22 bases lay in between. This CDR3 spans 17 amino acids. This CDR3 reads CASSSEMGGGFYNEQFF. CDR3 nucleotide sequence: TGTGCCAGCAGCTCTGAAATGGGAGGGGGGTTTTACAATGAGCAGTTCTTC.

This clonotype was recorded many times. V and J are TRBV7-9 and TRBJ1-5, with TRBD1 matching 9 bases. The CDR3 totals 15 residues. V dropped 5 bases and J dropped 4; count of bases not matched to a gene: 6. Germline V gene lookup returns CDR1 SEHNR and CDR2 FQNEAQ (reference sequence). The CDR3 here is CASSNTGGGNQPQHF. CDR3 bases: TGTGCCAGCAGCAATACAGGGGGCGGAAATCAGCCCCAGCATTTT.

Many counts were recorded for this clonotype. The chain has TRBV5-1 and TRBJ1-2; D possibly corresponds to TRBD1 (5 bases). The CDR3 loop spans 16 amino acids. Germline CDR1 SGHRS, CDR2 YFSETQ. V dropped 4 bases and J dropped 7 bases, with 23 bases sitting between them. The DNA of the CDR3 is TGCGCCAGCAGCCGGGGAGACCGCGACAGAGCCGGTGGCTACACCTTC. Encoded protein: CASSRGDRDRAGGYTF.